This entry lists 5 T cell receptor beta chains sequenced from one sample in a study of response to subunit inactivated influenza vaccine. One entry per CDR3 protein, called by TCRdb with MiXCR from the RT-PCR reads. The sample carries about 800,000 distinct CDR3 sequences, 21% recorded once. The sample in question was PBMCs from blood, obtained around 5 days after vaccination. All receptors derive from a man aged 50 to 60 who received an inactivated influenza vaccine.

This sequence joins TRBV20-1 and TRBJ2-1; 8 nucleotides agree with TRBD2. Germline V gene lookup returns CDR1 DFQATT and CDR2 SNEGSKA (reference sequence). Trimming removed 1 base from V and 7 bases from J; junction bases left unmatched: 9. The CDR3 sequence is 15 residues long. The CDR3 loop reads CSARASAGAENEQFF. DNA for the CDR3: TGCAGTGCTAGAGCGTCAGCGGGAGCTGAGAATGAGCAGTTCTTC.

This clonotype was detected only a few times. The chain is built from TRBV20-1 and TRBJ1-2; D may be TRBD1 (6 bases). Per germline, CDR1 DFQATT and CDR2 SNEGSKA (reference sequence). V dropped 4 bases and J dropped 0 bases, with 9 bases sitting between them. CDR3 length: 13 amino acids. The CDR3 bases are TGCAGTGCTACAGGGGAGCCTAACTATGGCTACACCTTC. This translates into CSATGEPNYGYTF.

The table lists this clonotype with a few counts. For the CDR3, the DNA is TGCAGCGTGGGACAGTCGGGCACCGGGGAGCTGTTTTTT. It codes for CSVGQSGTGELFF. This chain connects TRBV29-1 to TRBJ2-2; 7 bases align to TRBD1. The CDR3 has 13 amino acids. V lost 6 bases, J lost 4 bases, and 5 bases stayed unmatched. Germline values: CDR1 SQVTM, CDR2 ANQGSEA.

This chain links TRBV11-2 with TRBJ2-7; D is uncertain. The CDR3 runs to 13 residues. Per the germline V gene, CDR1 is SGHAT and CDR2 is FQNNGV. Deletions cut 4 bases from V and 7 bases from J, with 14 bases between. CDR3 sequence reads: CASSSLLGVEQYF. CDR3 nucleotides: TGTGCCAGCAGCTCCCTCCTAGGAGTTGAGCAGTACTTC.

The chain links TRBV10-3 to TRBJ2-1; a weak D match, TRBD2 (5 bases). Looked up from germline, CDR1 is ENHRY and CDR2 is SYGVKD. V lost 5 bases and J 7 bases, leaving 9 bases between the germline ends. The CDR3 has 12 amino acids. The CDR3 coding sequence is TGTGCCATCAGTTCCGGGGATAATGAGCAGTTCTTC. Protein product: CAISSGDNEQFF.